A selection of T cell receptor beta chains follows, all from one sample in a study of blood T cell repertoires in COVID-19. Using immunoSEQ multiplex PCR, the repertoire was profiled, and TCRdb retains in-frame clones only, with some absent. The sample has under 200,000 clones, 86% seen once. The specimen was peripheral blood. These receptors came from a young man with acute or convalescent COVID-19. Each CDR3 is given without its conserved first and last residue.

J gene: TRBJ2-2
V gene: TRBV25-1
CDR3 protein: ASSEFRTSNTGELF

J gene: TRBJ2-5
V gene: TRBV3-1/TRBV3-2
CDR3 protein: ASRRQTSGGGETQY

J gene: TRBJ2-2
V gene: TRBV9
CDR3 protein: ASSSRPQGIPGELF

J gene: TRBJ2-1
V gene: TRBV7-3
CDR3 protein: ASSQMTGVNNEQF

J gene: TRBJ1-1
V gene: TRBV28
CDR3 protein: ASSLSTGSEAF

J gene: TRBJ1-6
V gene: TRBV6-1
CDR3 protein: ASSDRTGTFNSPLH

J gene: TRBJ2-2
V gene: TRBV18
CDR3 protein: ASSPNPGQGVTGELF

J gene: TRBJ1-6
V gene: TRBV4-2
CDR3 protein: ASSQRDWNSPLH

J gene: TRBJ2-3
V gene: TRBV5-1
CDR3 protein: ASSLIQGNTDTQY

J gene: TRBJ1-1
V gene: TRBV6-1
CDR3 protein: ASSEGQNTEAF

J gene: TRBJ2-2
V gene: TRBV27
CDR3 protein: ASSQGHYTGELF

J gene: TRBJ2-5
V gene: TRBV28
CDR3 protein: ASSRLAEAQETQY

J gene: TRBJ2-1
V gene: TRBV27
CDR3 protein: ASIDQGAGSNEQF

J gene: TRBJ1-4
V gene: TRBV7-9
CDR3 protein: ASREQGTTNEKLF

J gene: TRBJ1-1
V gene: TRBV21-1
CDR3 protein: ASSFRDRGYGLNTEAF

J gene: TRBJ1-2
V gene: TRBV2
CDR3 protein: ASSYRDIN

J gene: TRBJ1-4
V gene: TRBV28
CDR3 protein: ASSLRDRALF

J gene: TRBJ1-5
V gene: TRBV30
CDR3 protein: AWSGTGGTQPQH

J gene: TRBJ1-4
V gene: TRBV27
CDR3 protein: ASSKMGLGEKLF

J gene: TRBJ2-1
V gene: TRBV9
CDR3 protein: ASSVGFSSYNEQF

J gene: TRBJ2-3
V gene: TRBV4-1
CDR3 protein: ASSQGGGLAGGPDTQY

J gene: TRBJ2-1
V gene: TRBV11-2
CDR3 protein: ASSSFAGLMNEQF

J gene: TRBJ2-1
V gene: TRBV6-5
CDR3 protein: ASSPSSGGRNEQF

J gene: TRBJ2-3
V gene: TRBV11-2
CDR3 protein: ASSLSGGTDTQY

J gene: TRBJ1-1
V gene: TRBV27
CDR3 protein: ATKPEMNTEAF

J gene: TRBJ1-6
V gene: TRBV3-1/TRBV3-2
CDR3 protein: ASTKTGVGYSPLH

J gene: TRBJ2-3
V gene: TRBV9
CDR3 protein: ASSVEGGQASTDTQY

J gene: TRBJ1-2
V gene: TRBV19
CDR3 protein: ASWGSGAEGYGYT

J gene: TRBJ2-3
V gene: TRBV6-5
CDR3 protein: ASSYFRGPTDTQY

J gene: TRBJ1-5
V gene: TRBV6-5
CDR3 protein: ASSAYSNQPQH